This TCR beta chain was identified during a study of tumor and adjacent non-tumor tissue in lung cancer. The library came from three nested PCR rounds adapted from ARM-PCR protocols. TCRdb processed the multiplex PCR reads anew with MiXCR; each CDR3 protein has one entry. The table shows some 100,000 distinct CDR3 sequences, with roughly 73% occurring only once. RNA was extracted from bulk tissue without any cell sorting. Between August and November 2014, newly diagnosed, chemotherapy-naive lung cancer patients underwent thoracic surgery in China. The CDR3 is made up of 15 amino acids. Germline CDR1 and CDR2: SEHNR and FQNEAQ (reference sequence). V was shortened by 1 base and J by 2 bases, with 10 bases between the two germline ends.

The chain links TRBV7-9 to TRBJ2-3; D is perhaps TRBD1 (6 bases). The source is a woman aged 55-69 years with non-small cell lung cancer. The sequencing input was lung tumor tissue. CDR3 coding DNA: TGTGCCAGCAGCTTAGTTGGGGGCGTCACAGATACGCAGTATTTT. Protein product: CASSLVGGVTDTQYF. Together with reference TRBV7-9 and TRBJ2-3, the CDR3 gives the full variable domain: DTGVSQNPRHKITKRGQNVTFRCDPISEHNRLYWYRQTLGQGPEFLTYFQNEAQLEKSRLLSDRFSAERPKGSFSTLEIQRTEQGDSAMYLCASSLVGGVTDTQYFGPGTRLTVL.